The clone carrying this TCR beta chain was detected only once. The antigen remains undetermined. The source of the sample is a study of OX40 agonist ivuxolimab in advanced cancers. Patients who had autoimmune disease history or got systemic immunosuppression were left out. Some clones are missing from TCRdb's copy, which holds only in-frame ones; the method was immunoSEQ multiplex PCR. The profile shows 45,000 to 50,000 clones, roughly 89% of them singletons. Study-level points and caveats: Expanded peripheral T cell antigen specificity was not determined. Blood T cells, both CD4+ and CD8+, expanded clonally by week 6 at 0.1 to 3.0 mg/kg. Some of the lowest clonal expansion was seen in partial responders at 0.1-3.0 mg/kg.

This CDR3 has 15 residues. The J segment lost 6 bases and the V segment lost 1 base, leaving 6 bases of the junction unmatched. Germline CDR1 reads SGHNT; CDR2 reads YYREEE (reference sequence). The origin of this receptor is an adult with an advanced solid tumor such as melanoma, head and neck, liver or kidney cancer. Sequenced material: CD4+ or CD8+ T cells sorted from blood, taken in a trial of the OX40 agonist ivuxolimab. The rearrangement uses TRBV5-4 and TRBJ2-1; 8 bases match TRBD1. CDR3 sequence reads: CASSLSTGGGNEQFF. The CDR3 DNA reads as TGTGCCAGCAGCTTGTCTACAGGGGGAGGCAATGAGCAGTTCTTC.